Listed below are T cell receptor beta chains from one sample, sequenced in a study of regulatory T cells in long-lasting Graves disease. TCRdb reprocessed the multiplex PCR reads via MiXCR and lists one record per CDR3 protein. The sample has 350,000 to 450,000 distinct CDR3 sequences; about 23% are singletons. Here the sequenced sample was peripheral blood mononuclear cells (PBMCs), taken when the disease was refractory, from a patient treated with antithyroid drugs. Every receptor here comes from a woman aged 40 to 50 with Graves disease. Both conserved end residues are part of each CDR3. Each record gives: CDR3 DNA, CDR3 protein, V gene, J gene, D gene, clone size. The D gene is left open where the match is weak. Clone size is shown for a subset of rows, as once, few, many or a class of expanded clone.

DNA: TGTGCCAGCAGCTTAGAAGGCGGGGTGGTCGACTTAGAAGCTTTCTTT; CDR3: CASSLEGGVVDLEAFF; V: TRBV11-1; J: TRBJ1-1; D: NA; size: NA
DNA: TGCGCCAGCAGCCCAACCCTGTCGGCAGCGGGAGTTTCCGGGGAGCTGTTTTTT; CDR3: CASSPTLSAAGVSGELFF; V: TRBV5-1; J: TRBJ2-2; D: TRBD2; size: few
DNA: TGTGCCAGCAGCTTTCACAGGGGGCAGGCTTTCTTT; CDR3: CASSFHRGQAFF; V: TRBV7-2; J: TRBJ1-1; D: TRBD1; size: many
DNA: TGTGCCAGCAGCGCCGGGACAACGAACACCGGGGAGCTGTTTTTT; CDR3: CASSAGTTNTGELFF; V: TRBV9; J: TRBJ2-2; D: NA; size: few
DNA: TGTGCCAGCAGTGAAAACCCGCAGGAAGAAATTGGCACTGAAGCTTTCTTT; CDR3: CASSENPQEEIGTEAFF; V: TRBV6-2/TRBV6-3; J: TRBJ1-1; D: NA; size: NA
DNA: TGTGCCAGCAACCCACTCCCGTCCAGTCGCTCGATAGCGGCAGATACGCAGTATTTT; CDR3: CASNPLPSSRSIAADTQYF; V: TRBV2; J: TRBJ2-3; D: NA; size: once
DNA: TGTGCCAGTAGTATAGCTGGGGTTACCTCCAGTCCCCAGCATTTT; CDR3: CASSIAGVTSSPQHF; V: TRBV19; J: TRBJ1-5; D: NA; size: NA
DNA: TGCAGTGCTGTGATGACTAGCGGGACAGAGACCCAGTACTTC; CDR3: CSAVMTSGTETQYF; V: TRBV20-1; J: TRBJ2-5; D: TRBD2; size: many
DNA: TGCGCCAGCAGCCCCACGCCCGAACTTACCGGGGAGCTGTTTTTT; CDR3: CASSPTPELTGELFF; V: TRBV5-1; J: TRBJ2-2; D: NA; size: NA
DNA: TGTGCCAGTAGTCCTGAAGGACAGTTTACCTATGGCTACACCTTC; CDR3: CASSPEGQFTYGYTF; V: TRBV19; J: TRBJ1-2; D: NA; size: many
DNA: TGCAGCGGGACCACAGATACGCAGTATTTT; CDR3: CSGTTDTQYF; V: TRBV29-1; J: TRBJ2-3; D: NA; size: NA
DNA: TGTGCCAGCAGGGAACAGGGGGACACCGGGGAGCTGTTTTTT; CDR3: CASREQGDTGELFF; V: TRBV12-3/TRBV12-4; J: TRBJ2-2; D: TRBD1; size: NA
DNA: TGTGCCAGCAGGCCCCCGACCCCCGGATCGCCCCAGCATTTT; CDR3: CASRPPTPGSPQHF; V: TRBV12-3/TRBV12-4; J: TRBJ1-5; D: NA; size: many
DNA: TGTGCCAGCAGTCCCTCGGGTTTTCCCGGGGAGCTGTTTTTT; CDR3: CASSPSGFPGELFF; V: TRBV12-3/TRBV12-4; J: TRBJ2-2; D: NA; size: many